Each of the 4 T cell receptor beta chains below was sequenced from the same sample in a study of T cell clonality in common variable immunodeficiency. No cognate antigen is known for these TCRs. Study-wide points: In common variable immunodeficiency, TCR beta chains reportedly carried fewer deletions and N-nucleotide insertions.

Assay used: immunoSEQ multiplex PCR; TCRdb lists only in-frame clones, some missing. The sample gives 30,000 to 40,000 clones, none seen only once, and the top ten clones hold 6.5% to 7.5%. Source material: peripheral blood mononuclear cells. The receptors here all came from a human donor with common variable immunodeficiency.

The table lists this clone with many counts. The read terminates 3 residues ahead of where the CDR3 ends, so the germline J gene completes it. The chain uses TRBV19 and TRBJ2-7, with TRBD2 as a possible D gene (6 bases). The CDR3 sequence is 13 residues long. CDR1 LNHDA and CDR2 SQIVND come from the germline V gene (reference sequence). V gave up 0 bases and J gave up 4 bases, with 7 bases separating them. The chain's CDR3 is CASSIDAGYEQYF. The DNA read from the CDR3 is TGTGCCAGTAGTATAGATGCGGGGTACGAG.

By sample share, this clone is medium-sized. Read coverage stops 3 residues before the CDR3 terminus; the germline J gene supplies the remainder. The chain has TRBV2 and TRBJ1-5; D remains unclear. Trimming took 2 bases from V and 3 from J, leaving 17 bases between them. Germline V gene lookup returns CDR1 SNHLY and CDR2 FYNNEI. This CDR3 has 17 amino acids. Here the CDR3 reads CASSERASGHTNQPQHF. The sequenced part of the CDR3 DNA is TGTGCCAGCAGTGAAAGGGCCAGCGGGCATACCAATCAGCCC.

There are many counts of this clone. Partial CDR3 DNA: TGTGCCAGCACTGGGGCGGGACTTAGAGGGGAAAAA. Amino acids: CASTGAGLRGEK. The CDR3 as a whole reads CASTGAGLRGEKLFF. The chain carries TRBV2 and TRBJ1-4; possible D gene TRBD1, 5 bases. Coverage ceases 3 residues before the CDR3 finishes, and the germline J gene fills in the end. The CDR3 runs to 15 residues. V was cut by 7 bases and J by 8 bases, with 20 bases left in between. The germline CDR1 and CDR2 sequences are SNHLY and FYNNEI.

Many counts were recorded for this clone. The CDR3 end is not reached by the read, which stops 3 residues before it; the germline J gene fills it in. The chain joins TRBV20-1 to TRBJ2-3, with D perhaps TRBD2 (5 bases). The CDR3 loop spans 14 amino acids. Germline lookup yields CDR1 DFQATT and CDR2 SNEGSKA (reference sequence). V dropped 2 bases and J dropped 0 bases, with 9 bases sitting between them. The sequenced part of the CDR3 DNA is TGCAGTGCTAGACGGGGAGTAAGCACAGATACG. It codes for CSARRGVSTDT. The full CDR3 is CSARRGVSTDTQYF.